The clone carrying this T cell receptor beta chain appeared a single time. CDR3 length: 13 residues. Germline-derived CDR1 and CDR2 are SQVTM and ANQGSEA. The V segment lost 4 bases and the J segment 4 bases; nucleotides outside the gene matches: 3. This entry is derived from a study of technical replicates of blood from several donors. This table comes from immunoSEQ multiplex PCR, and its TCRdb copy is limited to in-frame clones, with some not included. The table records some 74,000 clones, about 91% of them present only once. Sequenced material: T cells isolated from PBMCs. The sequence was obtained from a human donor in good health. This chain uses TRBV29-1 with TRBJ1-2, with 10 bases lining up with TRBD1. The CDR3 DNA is TGCAGCGTTGGGACAGGGGGGGTCTATGGCTACACCTTC. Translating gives CSVGTGGVYGYTF.